This T cell receptor (beta chain) was identified during a study of T cell responses to AZD1222 COVID-19 vaccine. CDR1 and CDR2 (germline): GTSNPN, SVGIG (reference sequence). Trimming stripped 3 bases from V and 7 bases from J, with 9 bases between. The CDR3 loop spans 11 amino acids. Data came from immunoSEQ multiplex PCR; TCRdb stores just in-frame clones and leaves some out. The profile shows 150,000 to 200,000 clones, 85% to 95% of them singletons. This TCR derives from an adult in good health. The material was peripheral blood, obtained on day 0 of AZD1222 vaccination. The chain combines TRBV30 with TRBJ1-1, with D possibly being TRBD1 (6 bases). This CDR3 is CAWRTGHEAFF. The DNA for the CDR3 is TGTGCCTGGAGAACAGGGCATGAAGCTTTCTTT.